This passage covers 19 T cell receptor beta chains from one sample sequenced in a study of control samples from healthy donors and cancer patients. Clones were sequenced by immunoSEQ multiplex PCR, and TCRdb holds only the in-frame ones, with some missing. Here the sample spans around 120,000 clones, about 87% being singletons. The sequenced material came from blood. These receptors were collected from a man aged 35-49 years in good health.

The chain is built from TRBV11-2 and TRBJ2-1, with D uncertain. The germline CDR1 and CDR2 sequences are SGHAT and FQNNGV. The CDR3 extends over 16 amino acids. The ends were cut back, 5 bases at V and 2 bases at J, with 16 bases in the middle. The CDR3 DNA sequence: TGTGCCAGCAGCCCTACCGTCCCAGGACCCTACAATGAGCAGTTCTTC. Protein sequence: CASSPTVPGPYNEQFF.

CDR3 sequence reads: CASSPKGANYGYTF. CDR3 coding DNA: TGTGCCAGCAGTCCGAAGGGGGCCAACTATGGCTACACCTTC. The rearrangement uses TRBV27 and TRBJ1-2; TRBD1 aligns across 7 bases. Trimming cost V 5 bases and J 2 bases; bases outside gene matches: 5. The CDR3 has 14 residues. The germline V gene has CDR1 MNHEY and CDR2 SMNVEV (reference sequence).

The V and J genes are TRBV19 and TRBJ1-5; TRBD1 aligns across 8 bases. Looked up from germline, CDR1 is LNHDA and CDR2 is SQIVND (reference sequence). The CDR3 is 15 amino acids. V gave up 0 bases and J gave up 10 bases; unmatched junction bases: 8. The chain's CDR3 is CASSIDGTGISPQHF. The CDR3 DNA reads TGTGCCAGTAGTATAGACGGGACAGGTATCAGCCCCCAGCATTTT. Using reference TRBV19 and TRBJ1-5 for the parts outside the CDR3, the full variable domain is DGGITQSPKYLFRKEGQNVTLSCEQNLNHDAMYWYRQDPGQGLRLIYYSQIVNDFQKGDIAEGYSVSREKKESFPLTVTSAQKNPTAFYLCASSIDGTGISPQHFGDGTRLSIL.

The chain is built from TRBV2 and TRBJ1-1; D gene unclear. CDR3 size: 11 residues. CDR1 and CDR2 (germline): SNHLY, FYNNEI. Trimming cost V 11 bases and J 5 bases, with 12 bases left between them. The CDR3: CAGLGLTEAFF. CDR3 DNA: TGTGCCGGGCTTGGTTTGACTGAAGCTTTCTTT.

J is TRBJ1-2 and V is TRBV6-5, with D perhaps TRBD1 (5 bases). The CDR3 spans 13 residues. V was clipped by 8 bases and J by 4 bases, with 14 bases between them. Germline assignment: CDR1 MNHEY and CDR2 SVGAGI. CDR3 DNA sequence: TGTGCCAGCGCCCAGACAGACTTCTATGGCTACACCTTC. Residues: CASAQTDFYGYTF.

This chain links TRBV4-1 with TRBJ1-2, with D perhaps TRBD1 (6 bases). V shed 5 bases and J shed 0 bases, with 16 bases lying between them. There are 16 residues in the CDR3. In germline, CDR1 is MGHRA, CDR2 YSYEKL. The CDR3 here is CASSATGSGSNYGYTF. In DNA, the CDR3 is TGCGCCAGCAGCGCCACAGGGAGCGGATCTAACTATGGCTACACCTTC.

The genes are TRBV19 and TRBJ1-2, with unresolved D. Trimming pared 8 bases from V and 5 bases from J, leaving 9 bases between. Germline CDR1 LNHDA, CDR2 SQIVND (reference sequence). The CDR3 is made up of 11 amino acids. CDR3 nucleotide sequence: TGTGCCAGTTCCGTCCCATATGGCTACACCTTC. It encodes CASSVPYGYTF.

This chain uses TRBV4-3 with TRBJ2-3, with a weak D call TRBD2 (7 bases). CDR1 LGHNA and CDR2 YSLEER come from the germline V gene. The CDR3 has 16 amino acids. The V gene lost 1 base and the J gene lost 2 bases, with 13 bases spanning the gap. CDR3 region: CASSQGGGAITDTQYF. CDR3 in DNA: TGCGCCAGCAGCCAAGGAGGGGGGGCGATCACAGATACGCAGTATTTT.

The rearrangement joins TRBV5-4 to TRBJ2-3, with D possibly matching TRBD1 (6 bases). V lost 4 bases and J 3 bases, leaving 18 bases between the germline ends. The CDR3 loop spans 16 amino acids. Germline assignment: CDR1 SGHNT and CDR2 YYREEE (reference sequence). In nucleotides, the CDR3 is TGTGCCAGCAGCCCTCGGGACGCCCAGGGGACAGATACGCAGTATTTT. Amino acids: CASSPRDAQGTDTQYF.

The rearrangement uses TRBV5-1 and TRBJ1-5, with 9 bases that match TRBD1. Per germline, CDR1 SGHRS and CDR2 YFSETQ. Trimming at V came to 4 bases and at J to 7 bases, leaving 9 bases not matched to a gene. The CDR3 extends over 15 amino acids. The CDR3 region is CASSVTGGAGQPQHF. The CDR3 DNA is TGCGCCAGCAGCGTTACAGGGGGCGCGGGGCAGCCCCAGCATTTT. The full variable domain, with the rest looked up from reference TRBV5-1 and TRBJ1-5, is KAGVTQTPRYLIKTRGQQVTLSCSPISGHRSVSWYQQTPGQGLQFLFEYFSETQRNKGNFPGRFSGRQFSNSRSEMNVSTLELGDSALYLCASSVTGGAGQPQHFGDGTRLSIL.

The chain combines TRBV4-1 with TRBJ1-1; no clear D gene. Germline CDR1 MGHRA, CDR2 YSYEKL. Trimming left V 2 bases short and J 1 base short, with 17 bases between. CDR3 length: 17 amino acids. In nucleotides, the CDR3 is TGCGCCAGCAGCCAATACCCACAGACGGTTGAGAACACTGAAGCTTTCTTT. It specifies CASSQYPQTVENTEAFF.

For the CDR3, the DNA is TGTGCCAGCAGCACCAAGGGTTCAGGTTTGGATACGCAGTATTTT. Protein product: CASSTKGSGLDTQYF. The chain employs TRBV7-9 and TRBJ2-3; no clear D. The germline CDR1 and CDR2 sequences are SEHNR and FQNEAQ (reference sequence). This CDR3 is built from 15 residues. V was trimmed by 5 bases and J by 6 bases, leaving 18 bases between them.

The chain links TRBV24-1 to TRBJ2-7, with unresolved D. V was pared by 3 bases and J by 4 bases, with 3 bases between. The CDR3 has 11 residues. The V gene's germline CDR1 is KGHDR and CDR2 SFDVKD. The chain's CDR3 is CATSDRYEQYF. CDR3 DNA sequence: TGTGCCACCAGTGATAGGTACGAGCAGTACTTC.

CDR3 amino acids: CASSVIGTVSQPQHF. CDR3 in DNA: TGTGCCAGCAGTGTAATCGGGACAGTAAGTCAGCCCCAGCATTTT. The V and J genes are TRBV2 and TRBJ1-5; 7 bases are shared with TRBD1. Per germline, CDR1 SNHLY and CDR2 FYNNEI. The CDR3 length is 15 residues. The ends lost 4 bases at V and 6 bases at J; junction bases unmatched: 9.

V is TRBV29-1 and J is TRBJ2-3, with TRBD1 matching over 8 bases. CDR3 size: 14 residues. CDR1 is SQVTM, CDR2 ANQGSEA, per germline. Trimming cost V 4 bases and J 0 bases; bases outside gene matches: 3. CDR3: CSVGRTGSTDTQYF. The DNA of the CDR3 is TGCAGCGTTGGGAGGACAGGGAGCACAGATACGCAGTATTTT.

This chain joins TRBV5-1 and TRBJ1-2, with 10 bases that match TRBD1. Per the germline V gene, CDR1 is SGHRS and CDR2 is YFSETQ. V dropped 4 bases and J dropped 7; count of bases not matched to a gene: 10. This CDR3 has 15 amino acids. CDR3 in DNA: TGCGCCAGCAGCCCGGACTTACGGGACAGGGGTGGCTACACCTTC. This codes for CASSPDLRDRGGYTF.

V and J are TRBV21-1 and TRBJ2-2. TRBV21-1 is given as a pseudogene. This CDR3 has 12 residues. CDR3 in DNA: TGTGCCAGCAGCACATCTACCGGGGAGCTGTTTTTT. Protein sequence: CASSTSTGELFF.

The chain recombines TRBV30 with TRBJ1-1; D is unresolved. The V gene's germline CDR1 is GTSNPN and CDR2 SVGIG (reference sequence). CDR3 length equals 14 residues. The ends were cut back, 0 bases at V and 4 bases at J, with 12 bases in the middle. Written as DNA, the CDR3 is TGTGCCTGGAGTGTACGCGCTTCGGGCACTGAAGCTTTCTTT. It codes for CAWSVRASGTEAFF.

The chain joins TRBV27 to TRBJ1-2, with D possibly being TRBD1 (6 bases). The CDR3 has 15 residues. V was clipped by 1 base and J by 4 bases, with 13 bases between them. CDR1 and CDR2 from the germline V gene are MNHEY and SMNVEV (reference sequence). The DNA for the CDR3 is TGTGCCAGCAGTTTATACCCGGGGGCTGGCTATGGCTACACCTTC. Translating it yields CASSLYPGAGYGYTF.